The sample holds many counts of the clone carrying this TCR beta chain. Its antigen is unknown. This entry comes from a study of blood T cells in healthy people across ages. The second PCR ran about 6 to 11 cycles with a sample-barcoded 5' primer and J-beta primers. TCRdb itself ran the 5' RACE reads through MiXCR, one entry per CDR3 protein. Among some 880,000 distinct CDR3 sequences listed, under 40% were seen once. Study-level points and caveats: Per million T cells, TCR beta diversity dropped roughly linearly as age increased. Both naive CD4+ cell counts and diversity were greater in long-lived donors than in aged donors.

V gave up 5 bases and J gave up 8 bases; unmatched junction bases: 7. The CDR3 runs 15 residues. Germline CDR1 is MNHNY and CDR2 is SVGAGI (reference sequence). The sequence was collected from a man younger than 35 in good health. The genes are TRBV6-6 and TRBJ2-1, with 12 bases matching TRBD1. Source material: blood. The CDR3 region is CASSTTGTGGHEQFF. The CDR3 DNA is TGTGCCAGCAGTACGACCGGGACAGGGGGCCATGAGCAGTTCTTC.